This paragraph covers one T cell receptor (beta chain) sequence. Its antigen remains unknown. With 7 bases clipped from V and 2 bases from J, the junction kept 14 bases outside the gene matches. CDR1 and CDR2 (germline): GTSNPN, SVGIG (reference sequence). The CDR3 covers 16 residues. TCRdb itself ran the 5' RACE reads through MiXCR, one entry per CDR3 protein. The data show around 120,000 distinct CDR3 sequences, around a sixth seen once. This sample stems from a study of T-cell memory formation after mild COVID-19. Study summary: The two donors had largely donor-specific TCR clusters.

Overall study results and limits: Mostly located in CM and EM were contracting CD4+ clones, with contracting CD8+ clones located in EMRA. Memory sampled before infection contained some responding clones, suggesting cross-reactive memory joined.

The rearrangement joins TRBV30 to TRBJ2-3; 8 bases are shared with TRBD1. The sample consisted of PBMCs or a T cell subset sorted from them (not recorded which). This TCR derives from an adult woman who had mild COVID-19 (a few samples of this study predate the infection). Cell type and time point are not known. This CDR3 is CASGVEGQENTDTQYF. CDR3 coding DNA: TGTGCCTCCGGAGTCGAGGGACAGGAGAACACAGATACGCAGTATTTT. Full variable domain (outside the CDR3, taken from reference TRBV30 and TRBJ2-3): SQTIHQWPATLVQPVGSPLSLECTVEGTSNPNLYWYRQAAGRGLQLLFYSVGIGQISSEVPQNLSASRPQDRQFILSSKKLLLSDSGFYLCASGVEGQENTDTQYFGPGTRLTVL.